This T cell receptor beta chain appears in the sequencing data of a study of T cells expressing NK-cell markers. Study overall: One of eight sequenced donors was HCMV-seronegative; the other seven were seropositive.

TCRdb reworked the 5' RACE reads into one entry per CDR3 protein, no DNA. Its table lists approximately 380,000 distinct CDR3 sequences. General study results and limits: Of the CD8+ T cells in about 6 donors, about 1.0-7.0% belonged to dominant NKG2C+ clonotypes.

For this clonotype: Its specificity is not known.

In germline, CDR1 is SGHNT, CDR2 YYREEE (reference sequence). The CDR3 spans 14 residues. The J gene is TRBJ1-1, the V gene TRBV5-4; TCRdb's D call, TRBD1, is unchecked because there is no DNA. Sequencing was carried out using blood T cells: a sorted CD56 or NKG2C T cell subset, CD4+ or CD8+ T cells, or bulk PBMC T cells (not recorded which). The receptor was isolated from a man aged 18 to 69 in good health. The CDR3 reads CASSKDRMNTEAFF.